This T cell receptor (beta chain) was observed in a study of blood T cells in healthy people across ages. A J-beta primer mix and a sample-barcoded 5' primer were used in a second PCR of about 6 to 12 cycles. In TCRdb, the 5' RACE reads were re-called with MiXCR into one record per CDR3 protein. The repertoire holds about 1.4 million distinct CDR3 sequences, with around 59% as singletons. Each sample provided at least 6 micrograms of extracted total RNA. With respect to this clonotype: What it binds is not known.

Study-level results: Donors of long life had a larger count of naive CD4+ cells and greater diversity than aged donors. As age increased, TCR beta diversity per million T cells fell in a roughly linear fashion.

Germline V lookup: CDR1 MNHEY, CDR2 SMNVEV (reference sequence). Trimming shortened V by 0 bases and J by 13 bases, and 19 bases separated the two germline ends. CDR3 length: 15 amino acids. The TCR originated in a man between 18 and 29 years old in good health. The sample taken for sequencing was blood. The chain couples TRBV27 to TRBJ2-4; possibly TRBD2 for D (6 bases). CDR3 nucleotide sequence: TGTGCCAGCAGTTTATCTAGCCGGGGACTCGGGGAGCAGTACTTC. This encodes CASSLSSRGLGEQYF.